This is a list of T cell receptor beta chains from one sample in a study of vaccination effects on CD4 cells after COVID-19. These receptors have no identified antigens. TCRdb's copy holds only in-frame clones and misses some; the assay was immunoSEQ multiplex PCR. The sample includes roughly 55,000 clones, just under 80% seen only once; the top ten take 1.5% to 2%. The sample in question was CD4+ T cells from PBMCs cultured with HCoV-OC43 spike peptides, obtained after COVID-19 vaccination. The receptors were gathered from a human donor who received a COVID-19 vaccine. Each CDR3 is given with its conserved first and last residue. A D gene is named only where the DNA matches it firmly. Clone size, where shown, is once, few, many, or a class for clones that have expanded.

NA	NA	TRBJ1-5	TRBV7-2	CASSLAGQSYNQPQHF	TGTGCCAGCAGCTTAGCCGGACAGAGCTACAATCAGCCCCAGCATTTT
NA	NA	TRBJ1-2	TRBV4-3	CASSQDAGIYGYTF	TGCGCCAGCAGCCAAGACGCAGGCATCTATGGCTACACCTTC
TRBD1	NA	TRBJ1-2	TRBV9	CASSALGTGLSGYTF	TGTGCCAGCAGCGCCTTGGGGACAGGGCTCTCTGGCTACACCTTC
TRBD2	NA	TRBJ2-4	TRBV28	CASSLYSGGAFTKNIQYF	TGTGCCAGCAGTTTATATAGCGGGGGGGCGTTTACCAAAAACATTCAGTACTTC
TRBD1	NA	TRBJ2-5	TRBV5-1	CASSAGTGGGETQYF	TGCGCCAGCAGTGCCGGGACAGGGGGAGGCGAGACCCAGTACTTC
NA	NA	TRBJ2-6	TRBV9	CASSVPGANVLTF	TGTGCCAGCAGCGTCCCTGGGGCCAACGTCCTGACTTTC
NA	NA	TRBJ1-6	TRBV3-1/TRBV3-2	CASSQGPVGSPLHF	TGTGCCAGCAGCCAAGGTCCAGTCGGTTCACCCCTCCACTTT
TRBD1	NA	TRBJ1-2	TRBV24-1	CATSDATGSKDYGYTF	TGTGCCACCAGTGATGCGACAGGGTCAAAGGACTATGGCTACACCTTC
TRBD1	NA	TRBJ1-5	TRBV28	CASRVWDRFGNQPQHF	TGTGCCAGCAGGGTGTGGGACAGGTTTGGCAATCAGCCCCAGCATTTT
TRBD1	NA	TRBJ1-1	TRBV13	CASSSYGTGNTKAFF	TGTGCCAGCAGCTCCTATGGGACAGGAAACACCAAAGCTTTCTTT
NA	NA	TRBJ2-5	TRBV18	CASSPAAGRETQYF	TGTGCCAGCTCACCAGCAGCAGGGAGGGAGACCCAGTACTTC
NA	NA	TRBJ1-2	TRBV5-1	CASSLREGQGYGYTF	TGCGCCAGCAGCTTGAGAGAAGGACAAGGCTATGGCTACACCTTC
NA	few	TRBJ1-5	TRBV5-4	CAVGGGGANQPQHF	TGTGCCGTTGGAGGCGGGGGGGCGAATCAGCCCCAGCATTTT
TRBD2	NA	TRBJ2-3	TRBV24-1	CATSLGTTSGGLETQYF	TGTGCCACCTCGTTGGGGACTACTAGCGGGGGGCTTGAAACGCAGTATTTT
NA	few	TRBJ1-5	TRBV19	CASSGGSYQPQHF	TGTGCCAGTAGTGGGGGGTCGTATCAGCCCCAGCATTTT
NA	few	TRBJ1-6	TRBV2	CASTINGDSPLHF	TGTGCCAGCACCATAAATGGGGATTCACCCCTCCACTTT
NA	NA	TRBJ1-2	TRBV6-4	CASSDPYNGYTF	TGTGCCAGCAGTGACCCCTACAATGGCTACACCTTC
NA	NA	TRBJ2-5	TRBV5-1	CASRAGLSNIQETQYF	TGCGCCAGCAGGGCGGGACTTAGTAACATCCAAGAGACCCAGTACTTC
TRBD1	NA	TRBJ2-1	TRBV3-1/TRBV3-2	CASSRMADRANEQFF	TGTGCCAGCAGCCGAATGGCGGACAGGGCGAATGAGCAGTTCTTC
NA	NA	TRBJ1-2	TRBV19	CASSYLFGEDLYGYTF	TGTGCCAGTAGTTACCTCTTTGGCGAAGACCTCTATGGCTACACCTTC
TRBD1	NA	TRBJ2-1	TRBV24-1	CATSDPGTGDNEQFF	TGTGCCACCAGTGATCCCGGGACAGGGGACAATGAGCAGTTCTTC
TRBD1	NA	TRBJ1-1	TRBV7-6	CASSSLQGNANTEAFF	TGTGCCAGCAGCTCTTTACAGGGGAACGCGAACACTGAAGCTTTCTTT
NA	NA	TRBJ1-2	TRBV9	CASSRRGKEGGYTF	TGTGCCAGCAGCCGTAGGGGGAAGGAGGGTGGCTACACCTTC
TRBD2	NA	TRBJ2-1	TRBV9	CASSATGITRGGNEQFF	TGTGCCAGCAGCGCAACTGGGATCACCCGGGGGGGCAATGAGCAGTTCTTC
NA	NA	TRBJ1-5	TRBV5-5	CASSLGQVGDQPQHF	TGTGCCAGCAGCTTGGGCCAGGTGGGGGATCAGCCCCAGCATTTT
NA	NA	TRBJ1-2	TRBV19	CASQMGRFGTDYGYTF	TGTGCCAGTCAAATGGGGAGGTTTGGGACTGACTATGGCTACACCTTC
NA	NA	TRBJ1-2	TRBV6-2/TRBV6-3	CASSSPGTRGYTF	TGTGCCAGCAGTTCCCCCGGGACTCGAGGCTACACCTTC
NA	NA	TRBJ1-6	TRBV18	CASSPNLGGIYNSPLHF	TGTGCCAGCTCACCAAATCTCGGCGGAATATATAATTCACCCCTCCACTTT
NA	NA	TRBJ1-4	TRBV28	CASSFRGMPNEKLFF	TGTGCCAGCAGTTTCAGAGGGATGCCTAATGAAAAACTGTTTTTT
NA	NA	TRBJ1-2	TRBV24-1	CATSDAGQPGGYTF	TGTGCCACCAGTGATGCGGGACAACCGGGAGGCTACACCTTC
NA	few	TRBJ2-3	TRBV12-3/TRBV12-4	CASSQYRSAAQYF	TGTGCCAGCAGTCAATACAGGAGCGCCGCGCAGTATTTT
TRBD2	NA	TRBJ2-5	TRBV18	CASSALTGTSTGTQYF	TGTGCCAGCTCCGCTTTAACCGGGACTAGCACGGGGACCCAGTACTTC
TRBD1	NA	TRBJ1-2	TRBV4-1	CASSQSQGVGYGYTF	TGCGCCAGCAGCCAATCACAGGGGGTAGGCTATGGCTACACCTTC
NA	NA	TRBJ1-1	TRBV28	CASSAITGTVNTEAFF	TGTGCCAGCAGTGCAATAACAGGGACGGTGAACACTGAAGCTTTCTTT
NA	NA	TRBJ2-5	TRBV19	CASSANQETQYF	TGTGCCAGTAGTGCCAACCAAGAGACCCAGTACTTC
TRBD2	NA	TRBJ2-3	TRBV2	CASSYLLAGSTDTQYF	TGTGCCAGCAGTTATCTACTAGCGGGCAGCACAGATACGCAGTATTTT
NA	NA	TRBJ1-1	TRBV23-1	CASSQNRTEAFF	TGCGCCAGCAGTCAAAACAGGACTGAAGCTTTCTTT
TRBD1	NA	TRBJ1-4	TRBV18	CASSPPQGAAGEKLFF	TGTGCCAGCTCACCACCGCAGGGGGCGGCTGGTGAAAAACTGTTTTTT
NA	NA	TRBJ2-5	TRBV18	CASSEQGLQETQYF	TGTGCCAGCTCAGAACAGGGACTCCAAGAGACCCAGTACTTC
NA	NA	TRBJ2-1	TRBV12-5	CASGPTTLSSSYNEQFF	TGTGCTAGTGGTCCCACAACACTATCGAGCTCCTACAATGAGCAGTTCTTC
NA	NA	TRBJ2-5	TRBV19	CASSMWGPGETQYF	TGTGCCAGCTCAATGTGGGGACCTGGGGAGACCCAGTACTTC
NA	few	TRBJ2-2	TRBV2	CASSTGPPKGSTGELFF	TGTGCCAGCAGTACTGGGCCCCCCAAGGGTTCCACCGGGGAGCTGTTTTTT
NA	NA	TRBJ2-5	TRBV5-1	CASSLGQQETQYF	TGCGCCAGCAGCCTGGGACAACAAGAGACCCAGTACTTC